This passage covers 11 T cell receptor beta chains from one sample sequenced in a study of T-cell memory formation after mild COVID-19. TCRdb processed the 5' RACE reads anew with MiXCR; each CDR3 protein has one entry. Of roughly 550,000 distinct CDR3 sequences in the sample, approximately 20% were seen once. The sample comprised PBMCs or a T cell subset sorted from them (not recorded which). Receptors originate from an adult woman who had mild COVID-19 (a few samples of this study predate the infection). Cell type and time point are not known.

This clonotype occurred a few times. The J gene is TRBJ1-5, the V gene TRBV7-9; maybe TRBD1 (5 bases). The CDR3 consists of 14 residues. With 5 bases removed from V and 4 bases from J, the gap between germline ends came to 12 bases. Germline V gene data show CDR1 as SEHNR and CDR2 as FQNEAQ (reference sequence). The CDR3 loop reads CASSAPGRNQPQHF. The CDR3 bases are TGTGCCAGCAGCGCCCCGGGACGGAATCAGCCCCAGCATTTT.

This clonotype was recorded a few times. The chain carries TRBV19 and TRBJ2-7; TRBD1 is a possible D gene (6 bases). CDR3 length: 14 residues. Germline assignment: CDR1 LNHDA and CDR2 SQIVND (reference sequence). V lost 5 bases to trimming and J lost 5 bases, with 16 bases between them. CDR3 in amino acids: CASSPLTGFNEQYF. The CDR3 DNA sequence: TGTGCCAGTAGTCCTCTTACAGGGTTCAACGAGCAGTACTTC.

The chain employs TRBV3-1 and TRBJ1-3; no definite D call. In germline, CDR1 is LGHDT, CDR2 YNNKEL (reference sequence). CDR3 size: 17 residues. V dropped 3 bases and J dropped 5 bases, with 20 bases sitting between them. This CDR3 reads CASSHDLERGVRNTIYF. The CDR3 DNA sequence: TGTGCCAGCAGCCATGATTTAGAGCGGGGAGTACGAAACACCATATATTTT.

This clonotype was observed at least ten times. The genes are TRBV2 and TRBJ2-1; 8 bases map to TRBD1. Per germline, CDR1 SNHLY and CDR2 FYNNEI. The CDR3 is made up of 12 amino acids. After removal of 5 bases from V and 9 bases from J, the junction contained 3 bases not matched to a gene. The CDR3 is CASSRQGTEQFF. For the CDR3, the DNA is TGTGCCAGCAGTCGACAGGGGACTGAGCAGTTCTTC.

CDR3 sequence reads: CASSLVHRSSGSYEQFF. CDR3 DNA sequence: TGTGCCAGCAGCTTAGTCCACAGATCTAGCGGGAGCTATGAGCAGTTCTTC. The chain links TRBV7-8 to TRBJ2-1; 10 nucleotides agree with TRBD2. V dropped 1 base and J dropped 8; count of bases not matched to a gene: 11. Germline CDR1 reads SGHVS; CDR2 reads FQNEAQ. The CDR3 is made up of 17 amino acids.

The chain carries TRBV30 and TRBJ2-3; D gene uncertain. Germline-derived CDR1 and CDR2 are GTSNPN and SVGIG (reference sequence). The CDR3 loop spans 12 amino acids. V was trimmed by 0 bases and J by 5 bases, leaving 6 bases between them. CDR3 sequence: CAWSVGRDTQYF. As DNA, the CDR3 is TGTGCCTGGAGTGTAGGGCGAGATACGCAGTATTTT.

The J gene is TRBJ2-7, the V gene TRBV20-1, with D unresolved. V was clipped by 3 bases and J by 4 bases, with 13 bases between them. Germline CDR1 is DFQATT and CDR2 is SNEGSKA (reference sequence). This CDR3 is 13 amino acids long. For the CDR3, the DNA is TGCAGTGCTAGGGAACTCAAGATGTACGAGCAGTACTTC. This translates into CSARELKMYEQYF.

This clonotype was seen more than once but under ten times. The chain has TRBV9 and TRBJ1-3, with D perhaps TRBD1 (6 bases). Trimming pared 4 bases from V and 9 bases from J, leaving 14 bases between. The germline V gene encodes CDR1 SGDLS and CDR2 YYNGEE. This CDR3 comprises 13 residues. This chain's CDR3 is CASSPGGARTIYF. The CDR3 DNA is TGTGCCAGCAGCCCGGGGGGGGCCCGCACCATATATTTT.

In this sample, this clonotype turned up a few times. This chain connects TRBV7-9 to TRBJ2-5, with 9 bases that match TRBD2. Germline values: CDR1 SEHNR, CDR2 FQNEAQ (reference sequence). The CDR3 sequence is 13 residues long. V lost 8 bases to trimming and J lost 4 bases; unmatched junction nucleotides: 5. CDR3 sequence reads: CASASGNRETQYF. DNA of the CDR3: TGTGCCAGCGCTAGCGGGAATCGAGAGACCCAGTACTTC.

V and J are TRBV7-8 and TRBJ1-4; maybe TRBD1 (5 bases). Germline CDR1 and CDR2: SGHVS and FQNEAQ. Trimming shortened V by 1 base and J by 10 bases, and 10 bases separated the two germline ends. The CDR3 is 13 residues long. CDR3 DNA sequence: TGTGCCAGCAGCTTAGACGAGGGGTCAAAACTGTTTTTT. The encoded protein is CASSLDEGSKLFF.

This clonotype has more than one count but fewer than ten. DNA of the CDR3: TGTGCCAGTAGTCCCGACGTCGGTAGCGGGTCCTACGAGCAGTACTTC. Protein product: CASSPDVGSGSYEQYF. V usage is TRBV19 and J usage is TRBJ2-7; 7 nucleotides match TRBD2. CDR1 is LNHDA and CDR2 is SQIVND in the germline V gene (reference sequence). The V segment lost 5 bases and the J segment 1 base; nucleotides outside the gene matches: 11. The CDR3 extends over 16 amino acids.